This T cell receptor (beta chain) stems from a study of beta chain features in type 1 diabetes. Overall study context: Patients shared similar age, gender and cell yields with healthy donors.

Study-level points and caveats: Among all four CD4+ subsets, Type 1 diabetes patients had TCRB CDR3s that were moderately but significantly shorter.

This clone has more than one count but fewer than ten. The antigen is unknown. The V and J ends lost 4 bases and 1 base respectively, with 7 bases between them. The CDR3 is 13 residues long. Germline V CDR1 and CDR2: MGHRA, YSYEKL. Since all of the isolated RNA was reverse transcribed, expressed TCRB transcripts were what got sequenced. Measured with immunoSEQ multiplex PCR; TCRdb has only the in-frame clones, and not every one. The sample carries around 280,000 clones, about 8% recorded once. The chain is built from TRBV4-1 and TRBJ2-5; D gene ambiguous. The TCR comes from a woman between 18 and 30 years old in good health. Material for sequencing was central memory CD4+ T cells from blood. The chain's CDR3 is CASSLGLQETQYF. CDR3 sequence (DNA): TGCGCCAGCAGCCTAGGCCTCCAAGAGACCCAGTACTTC.